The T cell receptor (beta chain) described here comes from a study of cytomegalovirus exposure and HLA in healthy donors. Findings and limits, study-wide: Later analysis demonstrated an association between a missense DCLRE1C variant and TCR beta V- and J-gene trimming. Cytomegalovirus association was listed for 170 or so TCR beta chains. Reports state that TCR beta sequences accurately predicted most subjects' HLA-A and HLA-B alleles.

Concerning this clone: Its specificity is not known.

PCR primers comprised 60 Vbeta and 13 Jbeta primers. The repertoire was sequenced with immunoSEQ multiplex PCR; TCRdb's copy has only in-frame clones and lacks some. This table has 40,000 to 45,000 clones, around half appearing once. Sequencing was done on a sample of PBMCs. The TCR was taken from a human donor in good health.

DNA of the CDR3: TGCGCCAGCAGCTTGGTGGGACAGGCCCACGGCTACACCTTC. Its translation: CASSLVGQAHGYTF. The chain carries TRBV5-1 and TRBJ1-2; 8 bases align to TRBD1. The V and J ends lost 0 bases and 8 bases, in that order; junction bases with no gene match: 6. Germline assignment: CDR1 SGHRS and CDR2 YFSETQ. The CDR3 is made up of 14 amino acids.